Presented here are 5 T cell receptor beta chains from one specimen sequenced in a study of vaccination effects on CD4 cells after COVID-19. These receptors' targets are unknown. A 10-day culture period preceded the isolation of CD4+ T cells. Data came from immunoSEQ multiplex PCR; TCRdb stores just in-frame clones and leaves some out. Among 50,000 to 75,000 clones listed, 70% to 80% were seen once. The sample in question was CD4+ T cells from PBMCs cultured without peptide, obtained before COVID-19 vaccination. The receptor set was obtained from a human donor who received a COVID-19 vaccine.

The chain uses TRBV6-4 and TRBJ1-1; 7 positions agree with TRBD1. The V gene end was trimmed by 6 bases and the J gene end by 2 bases; junction bases not matched to a gene: 6. Germline loops: CDR1 MRHNA, CDR2 SNTAGT. The CDR3 is made up of 14 amino acids. The DNA for the CDR3 is TGTGCCAGCAGCACCGGGACAGTAAACACTGAAGCTTTCTTT. Protein sequence: CASSTGTVNTEAFF.

This clone was recorded a few times. V is TRBV10-1 and J is TRBJ1-3; D unclear. Trimming took 0 bases from V and 0 from J, leaving 9 bases between them. The CDR3 has 16 amino acids. Germline-derived CDR1 and CDR2 are WNHNN and SYGVQD (reference sequence). CDR3 residues: CASSESSGSSGNTIYF. The CDR3 nucleotides are TGCGCCAGCAGTGAGTCGTCCGGGAGCTCTGGAAACACCATATATTTT.

The gene calls are TRBV10-1 and TRBJ2-3; 9 nucleotides line up with TRBD2. The CDR3 loop spans 16 amino acids. Germline trimming cut 4 bases from V and 5 bases from J; bases unmatched to any gene: 10. Germline CDR1 reads WNHNN; CDR2 reads SYGVQD (reference sequence). CDR3 nucleotides: TGCGCCAGCAGTGTACGGCGGGGGGGCTTCATAGATACGCAGTATTTT. Translated: CASSVRRGGFIDTQYF.

The chain joins TRBV5-1 to TRBJ2-3; possibly TRBD2 for D (6 bases). V was shortened by 4 bases and J by 1 base, with 19 bases between the two germline ends. The CDR3 is 17 residues long. Germline lookup yields CDR1 SGHRS and CDR2 YFSETQ. The CDR3 reads CASSGGTLDPGTDTQYF. The CDR3 nucleotides are TGCGCCAGCAGCGGCGGGACTTTAGATCCCGGCACAGATACGCAGTATTTT.

This clone has just a few counts. CDR3 sequence (DNA): TGTGCCAGTAGTGCACAGGGGTATGGTGGCTACACCTTC. Protein sequence: CASSAQGYGGYTF. This sequence joins TRBV19 and TRBJ1-2; 7 bases fit TRBD1. The CDR3 consists of 13 residues. Germline trimming cut 5 bases from V and 7 bases from J; bases unmatched to any gene: 7. In germline, CDR1 is LNHDA, CDR2 SQIVND (reference sequence).